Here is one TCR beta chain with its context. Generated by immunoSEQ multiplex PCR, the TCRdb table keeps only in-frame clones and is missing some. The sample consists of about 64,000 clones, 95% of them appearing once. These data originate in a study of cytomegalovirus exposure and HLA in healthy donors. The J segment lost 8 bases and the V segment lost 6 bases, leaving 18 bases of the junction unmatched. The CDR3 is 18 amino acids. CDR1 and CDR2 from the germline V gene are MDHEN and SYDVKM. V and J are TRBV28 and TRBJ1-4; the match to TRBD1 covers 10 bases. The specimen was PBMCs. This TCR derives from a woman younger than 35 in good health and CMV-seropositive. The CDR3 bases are TGTGCCAGCAGGATCCTACCCCTCGGGACAGGGGAAAGGGAAAAACTGTTTTTT. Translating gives CASRILPLGTGEREKLFF.